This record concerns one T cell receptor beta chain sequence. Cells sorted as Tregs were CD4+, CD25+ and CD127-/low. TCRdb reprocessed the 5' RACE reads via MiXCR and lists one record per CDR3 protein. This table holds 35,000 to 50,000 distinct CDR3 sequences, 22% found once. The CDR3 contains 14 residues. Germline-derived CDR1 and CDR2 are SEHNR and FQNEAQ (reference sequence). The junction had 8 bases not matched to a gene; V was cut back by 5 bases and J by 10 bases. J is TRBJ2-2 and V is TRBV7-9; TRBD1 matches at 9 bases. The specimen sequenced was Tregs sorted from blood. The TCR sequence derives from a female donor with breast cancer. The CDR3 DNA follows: TGTGCCAGCAGCCTCGGGACAGGGTTTCCGGAGCTGTTTTTT. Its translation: CASSLGTGFPELFF.